These 8 T cell receptor beta chains were all obtained from the same sample, sequenced in a study of CD8+CD57+ T cells in acquired aplastic anemia (dated by TCRdb to the late 2010s). TCRdb names Illumina HiSeq 2000 as the instrument used. Profiling of TCR beta VDJ combinations and CDR3 sequences used genomic DNA as the template. TCRdb redid the processing of the public reads, applying fastp at Q25 and MiXCR, and retained in-frame beta chains. Identical CDR3 protein sequences are pooled into one entry, listed with their most common genes and DNA. This sample lists 210,000 or so distinct CDR3 sequences; almost 50% were detected once. The top ten clonotypes cover about 20% of the sample. Expansion of CD8+CD57+ cells had been shown by flow cytometry in the patients chosen for sequencing. Sequenced material: sorted CD4+, CD8+, or CD8+CD57+ T cells (not recorded which) from PBMCs. These TCRs come from a human donor with aplastic anemia.

The chain links TRBV7-2 to TRBJ1-5; D possibly corresponds to TRBD1 (6 bases). The germline V gene encodes CDR1 SGHTA and CDR2 FQGNSA. V lost 3 bases and J 4 bases, leaving 13 bases between the germline ends. This CDR3 region has 15 residues. The CDR3 sequence: CASSLALQGNQPQHF. The CDR3 region has the DNA TGTGCCAGCAGCTTGGCCCTACAGGGAAATCAGCCCCAGCATTTT.

This clonotype was detected many times. The chain has TRBV5-1 and TRBJ2-3, with 15 bases identical to TRBD2. In germline, CDR1 is SGHRS, CDR2 YFSETQ. This CDR3 spans 17 amino acids. The J segment lost 3 bases and the V segment lost 4 bases, leaving 6 bases of the junction unmatched. The CDR3 region has the DNA TGCGCCAGCAGCGAACCGGGACTAGCGGGGGGTACAGATACGCAGTATTTT. Translated: CASSEPGLAGGTDTQYF.

The chain joins TRBV10-3 to TRBJ1-2; possible D gene TRBD1, 5 bases. The V end lost 3 bases, the J end lost 7 bases, and 6 bases lay between the germline ends. The CDR3 has 11 residues. The V gene's germline CDR1 is ENHRY and CDR2 SYGVKD. CDR3 sequence: CAISEGAGYTF. The CDR3 nucleotides are TGTGCCATCAGTGAAGGGGCTGGCTACACCTTC.

This clonotype occurred many times. The chain employs TRBV5-1 and TRBJ2-7; D remains ambiguous. The germline CDR1 and CDR2 sequences are SGHRS and YFSETQ. The CDR3 extends over 14 amino acids. Trimming removed 0 bases at V and 3 bases at J, with 10 bases between. CDR3 amino acids: CASSLEVPGYEQYF. DNA for the CDR3: TGCGCCAGCAGCTTGGAGGTCCCTGGCTACGAGCAGTACTTC.

This clonotype has a count of ten or more. The chain joins TRBV20-1 to TRBJ2-5; D might be TRBD1 or TRBD2, each matching 6 bases. V shed 1 base and J shed 5 bases, with 11 bases lying between them. In germline, CDR1 is DFQATT, CDR2 SNEGSKA (reference sequence). The CDR3 covers 13 residues. CDR3 DNA sequence: TGCAGTGCTAGAGCGGGGGCTCGGGAGACCCAGTACTTC. Protein sequence: CSARAGARETQYF.

This clonotype was counted many times. This sequence joins TRBV9 and TRBJ2-7; TRBD2 agrees at 8 bases. The CDR3 is 16 residues long. The V gene's germline CDR1 is SGDLS and CDR2 YYNGEE. Losses at the gene ends were 4 bases for V and 6 bases for J; bases not matched to a gene: 15. DNA for the CDR3: TGTGCCAGCAGCCCCAGAGGGCGGGGGGCGCCGGTCGAGCAGTACTTC. Protein product: CASSPRGRGAPVEQYF.

This chain joins TRBV24-1 and TRBJ1-5; D is undetermined. Trimming took 2 bases from V and 4 from J, leaving 17 bases between them. CDR1 is KGHDR and CDR2 is SFDVKD in the germline V gene. The CDR3 consists of 17 residues. CDR3 region: CATSDSGKVTGNQPQHF. CDR3 nucleotides: TGTGCCACCAGTGATTCGGGGAAGGTAACTGGGAATCAGCCCCAGCATTTT.

This clonotype came up once. The V and J genes are TRBV10-3 and TRBJ2-5; 12 positions agree with TRBD2. Germline CDR1 reads ENHRY; CDR2 reads SYGVKD. The trim removed 11 bases at V and 3 bases at J, leaving 16 bases unmatched. The CDR3 has 17 residues. The CDR3 DNA sequence: TGTGCCGGAAAGACTAGCGGGGGATGGGATAGAAAAGAGACCCAGTACTTC. Encoded protein: CAGKTSGGWDRKETQYF.